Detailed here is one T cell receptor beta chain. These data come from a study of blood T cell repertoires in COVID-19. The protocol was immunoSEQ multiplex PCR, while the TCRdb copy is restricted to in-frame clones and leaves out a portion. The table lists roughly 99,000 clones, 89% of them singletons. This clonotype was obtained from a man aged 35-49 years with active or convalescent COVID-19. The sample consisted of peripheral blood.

The CDR3 reads CATSRESGQPQHF. CDR3 coding DNA: TGTGCCACCAGCAGAGAGAGCGGTCAGCCCCAGCATTTT. The rearrangement links TRBV15 to TRBJ1-5; D is uncertain. V was shortened by 0 bases and J by 6 bases, with 6 bases between the two germline ends. This CDR3 has 13 amino acids. Germline CDR1 and CDR2: LNHNV and YYDKDF (reference sequence).